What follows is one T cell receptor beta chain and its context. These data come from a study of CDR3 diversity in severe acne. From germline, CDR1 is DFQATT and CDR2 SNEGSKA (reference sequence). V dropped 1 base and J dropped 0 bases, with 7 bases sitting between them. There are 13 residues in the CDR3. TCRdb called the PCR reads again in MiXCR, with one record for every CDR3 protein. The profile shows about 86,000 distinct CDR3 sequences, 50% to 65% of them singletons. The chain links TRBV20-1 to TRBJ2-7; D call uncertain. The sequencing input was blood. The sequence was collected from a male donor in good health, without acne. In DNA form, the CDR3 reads TGCAGTGCTAGAGCAAGTCACTCCTACGAGCAGTACTTC. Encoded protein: CSARASHSYEQYF.